These 30 T cell receptor beta chains came from one sample sequenced in a study of blood T cells in healthy people across ages. Sample-barcoded 5' priming and a J-beta primer mix drove a second PCR of about 7 to 11 cycles. MiXCR was run by TCRdb on the 5' RACE reads, yielding one entry per CDR3 protein. The data contain roughly 930,000 distinct CDR3 sequences, around 48% of them singletons. The source material was blood. These receptors were taken from a man aged 25-45 years in good health.

In this sample, this clonotype turned up many times. V is TRBV27 and J is TRBJ2-1, with D perhaps given as TRBD1 or TRBD2 (6 bases each). Trimming removed 3 bases from V and 10 bases from J, with 10 bases in between. CDR1 is MNHEY and CDR2 is SMNVEV in the germline V gene (reference sequence). This CDR3 is built from 12 residues. CDR3 protein: CASSFPGGEQFF. CDR3 coding DNA: TGTGCCAGCAGTTTCCCCGGGGGCGAGCAGTTCTTC.

On this clonotype: One end of the junction varies from germline; a read error may be responsible. The chain is built from TRBV15 and TRBJ2-3, with a possible D match to TRBD1 (6 bases). The V gene's germline CDR1 is LNHNV and CDR2 YYDKDF (reference sequence). The CDR3 is made up of 16 amino acids. DNA for the CDR3: TGTACCACCAGCGATGGGACAAGGACTTTCACAGATACGCAGTATTTT. Its protein is CTTSDGTRTFTDTQYF.

The CDR3, as DNA: TGTGCCACCAGCAGAGATCTCCAGGGGGCTGGTGAGCAGTTCTTC. Translation gives CATSRDLQGAGEQFF. This chain connects TRBV15 to TRBJ2-1; 8 nucleotides agree with TRBD1. CDR1 and CDR2 (germline): LNHNV, YYDKDF (reference sequence). J lost 9 bases, V lost 0 bases, and 7 bases had no gene match. The CDR3 has 15 residues.

This clonotype occurred once. The chain combines TRBV4-1 with TRBJ2-5; 8 bases are shared with TRBD1. The J call is in doubt because the DNA end fits TRBJ2-7 better. Germline assignment: CDR1 MGHRA and CDR2 YSYEKL. The CDR3 has 15 amino acids. The CDR3 here is CASSQEGTGAYEQYF. The CDR3, as DNA: TGCGCCAGCAGCCAAGAAGGGACAGGAGCCTACGAGCAGTACTTC.

This clonotype appeared a few times. The rearrangement links TRBV6-2 or TRBV6-3 to TRBJ2-7; 9 nucleotides align to TRBD1. The germline V gene has CDR1 MNHEY and CDR2 SVGEGT. CDR3 length: 14 amino acids. J lost 5 bases, V lost 5 bases, and 7 bases had no gene match. As DNA, the CDR3 is TGTGCCAGCAGTCCACAGGGGGCCGTGGACGAGCAGTACTTC. It encodes CASSPQGAVDEQYF.

V is TRBV10-3 and J is TRBJ2-3; D is unclear. V shed 10 bases and J shed 0 bases, with 20 bases lying between them. Germline V lookup: CDR1 ENHRY, CDR2 SYGVKD. The CDR3 loop spans 16 amino acids. This CDR3 is CATLLDGYGSTDTQYF. The CDR3 DNA reads TGTGCCACCCTACTTGACGGTTACGGTAGCACAGATACGCAGTATTTT.

This clonotype showed up just a few times. The V call is TRBV20-1, the J call TRBJ2-7, with D maybe TRBD1 (6 bases). The CDR3 totals 14 residues. Germline V CDR1 and CDR2: DFQATT, SNEGSKA (reference sequence). The ends were cut back, 6 bases at V and 1 base at J, with 16 bases in the middle. The CDR3 DNA sequence: TGCAGTGCCCCGGACAGAACTACTTCCTACGAGCAGTACTTC. It encodes CSAPDRTTSYEQYF.

J is TRBJ2-7 and V is TRBV7-2; D might be TRBD1 (6 bases). This CDR3 is built from 17 residues. The V end lost 1 base, the J end lost 2 bases, and 18 bases lay between the germline ends. Germline loops: CDR1 SGHTA, CDR2 FQGNSA. CDR3 amino acids: CASSLVPPGADTYEQYF. CDR3 nucleotides: TGTGCCAGCAGCTTAGTTCCGCCAGGGGCCGACACCTACGAGCAGTACTTC.

This chain links TRBV29-1 with TRBJ2-7, with a tentative D call TRBD1 (5 bases). This CDR3 spans 14 amino acids. The V gene lost 4 bases and the J gene lost 2 bases, with 15 bases spanning the gap. The germline CDR1 and CDR2 sequences are SQVTM and ANQGSEA. Here the CDR3 reads CSVGGSTATYEQYF. As DNA, the CDR3 is TGCAGCGTTGGTGGTTCGACAGCTACCTACGAGCAGTACTTC.

This sequence joins TRBV7-9 and TRBJ2-5, with TRBD1 as a possible D gene (5 bases). Germline CDR1 reads SEHNR; CDR2 reads FQNEAQ (reference sequence). The CDR3 runs 15 residues. Trimming removed 1 base at V and 5 bases at J, with 14 bases between. DNA of the CDR3: TGTGCCAGCAGCTTAGGTCAGGGCTCTTCGGAGACCCAGTACTTC. It specifies CASSLGQGSSETQYF. Full variable domain (remainder filled in from reference TRBV7-9 and TRBJ2-5): DTGVSQNPRHKITKRGQNVTFRCDPISEHNRLYWYRQTLGQGPEFLTYFQNEAQLEKSRLLSDRFSAERPKGSFSTLEIQRTEQGDSAMYLCASSLGQGSSETQYFGPGTRLLVL.

This clonotype was recorded a few times. The rearrangement uses TRBV5-1 and TRBJ2-7, with 9 bases aligning to TRBD2. From germline, CDR1 is SGHRS and CDR2 YFSETQ. The V segment lost 1 base and the J segment 4 bases; nucleotides outside the gene matches: 9. The CDR3 has 16 amino acids. In DNA form, the CDR3 reads TGCGCCAGCAGCTTGTTGAATAGAGGACTAGCGTACGAGCAGTACTTC. Protein product: CASSLLNRGLAYEQYF.

The chain employs TRBV30 and TRBJ1-1; D is undetermined. V lost 3 bases and J 0 bases, leaving 11 bases between the germline ends. The CDR3 spans 14 residues. CDR1 GTSNPN and CDR2 SVGIG come from the germline V gene (reference sequence). The CDR3 spells CAWRGRSLNTEAFF. The CDR3 region has the DNA TGTGCCTGGAGGGGGAGGAGTTTGAACACTGAAGCTTTCTTT.

V usage is TRBV21-1 and J usage is TRBJ2-3; TRBD1 is the table's D call and was not checked against the DNA. TRBV21-1 is listed as a pseudogene. This CDR3 comprises 16 residues. For the CDR3, the DNA is TGTGCCAGCAGCATTCCCGGACAGGGTGACACAGATACGCAGTATTTT. It translates to CASSIPGQGDTDTQYF.

This sequence joins TRBV27 and TRBJ1-1, with 9 bases lining up with TRBD1. The V and J ends lost 2 bases and 1 base, in that order; junction bases with no gene match: 2. There are 15 residues in the CDR3. Germline CDR1 and CDR2: MNHEY and SMNVEV (reference sequence). CDR3: CASSLRDRANTEAFF. CDR3 nucleotide sequence: TGTGCCAGCAGTTTAAGGGACAGGGCGAACACTGAAGCTTTCTTT.

The V gene is TRBV20-1, the J gene TRBJ1-1; no definite D call. The CDR3 runs 13 residues. V lost 6 bases to trimming and J lost 0 bases, with 11 bases between them. Germline V gene data show CDR1 as DFQATT and CDR2 as SNEGSKA (reference sequence). The CDR3: CSAEKPMNTEAFF. In nucleotides, the CDR3 is TGCAGTGCAGAAAAGCCTATGAACACTGAAGCTTTCTTT.

In this sample, this clonotype turned up once. The rearrangement links TRBV5-1 to TRBJ2-1; possibly TRBD1 for D (6 bases). The CDR3 is 14 residues long. In germline, CDR1 is SGHRS, CDR2 YFSETQ. Trimming left V 4 bases short and J 2 bases short, with 10 bases between. CDR3 DNA: TGCGCCAGCAGCGACGGACAGACCTACAATGAGCAGTTCTTC. This translates into CASSDGQTYNEQFF.

The rearrangement uses TRBV29-1 and TRBJ2-1; 7 nucleotides agree with TRBD1. CDR1 and CDR2 from the germline V gene are SQVTM and ANQGSEA. The CDR3 is made up of 11 amino acids. The ends lost 3 bases at V and 9 bases at J; junction bases unmatched: 2. In nucleotides, the CDR3 is TGCAGCGTTGATAGGGGGCTTGAGCAGTTCTTC. It specifies CSVDRGLEQFF.

The gene calls are TRBV29-1 and TRBJ2-3, with 10 bases identical to TRBD2. The CDR3 totals 13 residues. The V and J ends lost 5 bases and 4 bases, in that order; junction bases with no gene match: 3. Germline V lookup: CDR1 SQVTM, CDR2 ANQGSEA. CDR3 loop: CSVYGTSADTQYF. The CDR3 nucleotides are TGCAGCGTTTATGGGACTAGCGCAGATACGCAGTATTTT.

This clonotype was recorded once. This chain links TRBV18 with TRBJ2-3; D not resolved. The CDR3 has 13 amino acids. V gave up 0 bases and J gave up 6 bases, with 7 bases separating them. Germline CDR1 KGHSH, CDR2 LQKENI. The CDR3 DNA reads as TGTGCCAGCTCACCACCGTCAATCGATACGCAGTATTTT. Translating it yields CASSPPSIDTQYF. The whole variable domain, remainder taken from reference TRBV18 and TRBJ2-3, is NAGVMQNPRHLVRRRGQEARLRCSPMKGHSHVYWYRQLPEEGLKFMVYLQKENIIDESGMPKERFSAEFPKEGPSILRIQQVVRGDSAAYFCASSPPSIDTQYFGPGTRLTVL.

V is TRBV27 and J is TRBJ2-4; 7 bases map to TRBD2. The closer fit of TRBJ2-7 to the DNA end suggests the J call may be wrong. The CDR3 length is 12 residues. Germline CDR1 is MNHEY and CDR2 is SMNVEV (reference sequence). The CDR3 protein is CATKGTTYEQYF. CDR3 sequence (DNA): TGTGCCACCAAGGGGACTACTTACGAGCAGTACTTC.

The chain joins TRBV27 to TRBJ2-7; 9 positions match TRBD1. The CDR3 has 15 residues. The germline gives CDR1 MNHEY, CDR2 SMNVEV (reference sequence). The junction had 9 bases not matched to a gene; V was cut back by 5 bases and J by 4 bases. The chain's CDR3 is CASSLAGTGPYEQYF. The CDR3 DNA sequence: TGTGCCAGCAGTCTAGCCGGGACAGGGCCTTACGAGCAGTACTTC.

This sequence joins TRBV6-5 and TRBJ2-2; D gene ambiguous. This CDR3 spans 15 amino acids. V was trimmed by 0 bases and J by 9 bases, leaving 14 bases between them. Germline lookup yields CDR1 MNHEY and CDR2 SVGAGI. CDR3 residues: CASSYSPSAVWELFF. The CDR3 nucleotides read TGTGCCAGCAGTTACTCTCCCTCGGCCGTATGGGAGCTGTTTTTT.

For this clonotype: A much larger clone is a single base away; this may be a read error. The chain is built from TRBV9 and TRBJ2-7; maybe TRBD1 (7 bases). V was trimmed by 4 bases and J by 7 bases, leaving 27 bases between them. The CDR3 length is 17 residues. Germline CDR1 and CDR2: SGDLS and YYNGEE. CDR3 amino acids: CASSLDPGDSPYNEQYF. The CDR3 region has the DNA TGTGCCAGCAGCTTGGACCCGGGGGACAGTCCATACAATGAGCAGTACTTC.

The chain joins TRBV12-3 or TRBV12-4 to TRBJ2-1; D unresolved. The ends were cut back, 6 bases at V and 7 bases at J, with 25 bases in the middle. This CDR3 region has 17 residues. The chain's CDR3 is CASSLFSGSAWFNEQFF. The CDR3 nucleotides are TGTGCCAGCAGCCTATTTTCCGGTTCTGCGTGGTTTAATGAGCAGTTCTTC.

The V gene is TRBV4-2, the J gene TRBJ2-2; D may be TRBD2 (5 bases). The CDR3 covers 16 residues. V was clipped by 1 base and J by 0 bases, with 9 bases between them. From germline, CDR1 is LGHNA and CDR2 YNFKEQ. CDR3 nucleotide sequence: TGTGCCAGCAGCCAAGGGGGAGCGGCGAACACCGGGGAGCTGTTTTTT. Translated, it gives CASSQGGAANTGELFF.

The chain uses TRBV27 and TRBJ1-2; possibly TRBD1 for D (5 bases). Trimming cost V 0 bases and J 6 bases, with 17 bases left between them. Germline loops: CDR1 MNHEY, CDR2 SMNVEV (reference sequence). The CDR3 covers 16 residues. This CDR3 is CASSLSVGGVENGYTF. The CDR3 DNA reads as TGTGCCAGCAGTTTATCGGTTGGGGGGGTAGAGAATGGCTACACCTTC.

This clonotype appeared a few times. This rearrangement joins TRBV13 to TRBJ1-2; D gene unclear. The germline V gene encodes CDR1 PRHDT and CDR2 FYEKMQ (reference sequence). V was clipped by 2 bases and J by 7 bases, with 8 bases between them. CDR3 length equals 12 residues. The CDR3 is CASSLRNGGYTF. CDR3 nucleotide sequence: TGTGCCAGCAGCTTACGAAACGGTGGCTACACCTTC.

The gene calls are TRBV4-1 and TRBJ2-7, with 11 bases lining up with TRBD2. The last part of the DNA fits TRBJ2-5 better; the J call may be wrong. The CDR3 sequence is 19 residues long. Germline V CDR1 and CDR2: MGHRA, YSYEKL. The CDR3 nucleotides read TGCGCCAGCAGCCAAGGGCGACTAGCGGGACTCTCCCGGGGGGAGACCCAGTACTTC. Translation gives CASSQGRLAGLSRGETQYF.

The V and J genes are TRBV27 and TRBJ2-7; 11 bases map to TRBD2. CDR3 length equals 16 residues. V dropped 3 bases and J dropped 3; count of bases not matched to a gene: 7. The germline gives CDR1 MNHEY, CDR2 SMNVEV (reference sequence). CDR3 amino acids: CASSLRLAGGFYEQYF. The CDR3 nucleotides read TGTGCCAGCAGTTTGAGGCTAGCGGGGGGTTTCTACGAGCAGTACTTC.

The CDR3 is CASKGLAGVTDTQYF. The DNA of the CDR3 is TGTGCCAGTAAAGGACTAGCGGGGGTCACAGATACGCAGTATTTT. The V and J genes are TRBV6-1 and TRBJ2-3; 13 positions agree with TRBD2. Germline lookup yields CDR1 MNHNS and CDR2 SASEGT. The trim removed 9 bases at V and 2 bases at J, leaving 5 bases unmatched. The CDR3 loop spans 15 amino acids.